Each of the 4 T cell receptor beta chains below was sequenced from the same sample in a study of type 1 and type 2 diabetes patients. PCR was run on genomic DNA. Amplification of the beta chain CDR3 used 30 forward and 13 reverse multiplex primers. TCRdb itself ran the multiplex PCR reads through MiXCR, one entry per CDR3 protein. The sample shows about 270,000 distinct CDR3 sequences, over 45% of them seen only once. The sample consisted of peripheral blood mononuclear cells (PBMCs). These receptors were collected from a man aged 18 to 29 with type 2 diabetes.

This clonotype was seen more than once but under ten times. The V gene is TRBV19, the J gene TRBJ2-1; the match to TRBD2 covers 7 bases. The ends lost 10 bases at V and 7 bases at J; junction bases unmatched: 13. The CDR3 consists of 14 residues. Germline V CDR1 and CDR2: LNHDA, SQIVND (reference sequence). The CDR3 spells CATTLPGGKNEQFF. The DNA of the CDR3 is TGTGCCACCACGTTGCCGGGAGGAAAGAATGAGCAGTTCTTC.

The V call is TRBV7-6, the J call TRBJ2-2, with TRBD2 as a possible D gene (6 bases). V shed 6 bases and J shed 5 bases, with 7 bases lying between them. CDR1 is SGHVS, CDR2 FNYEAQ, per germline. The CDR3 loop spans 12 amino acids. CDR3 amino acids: CASREGTGELFF. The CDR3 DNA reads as TGTGCCAGCAGGGAGGGGACCGGGGAGCTGTTTTTT.

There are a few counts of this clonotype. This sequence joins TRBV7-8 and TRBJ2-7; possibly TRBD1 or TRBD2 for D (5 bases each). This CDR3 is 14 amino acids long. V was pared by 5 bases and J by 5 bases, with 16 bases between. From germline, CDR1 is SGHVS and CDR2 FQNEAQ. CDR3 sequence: CASSLLSGTNEQYF. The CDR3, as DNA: TGTGCCAGCAGCCTACTCTCTGGGACGAACGAGCAGTACTTC.

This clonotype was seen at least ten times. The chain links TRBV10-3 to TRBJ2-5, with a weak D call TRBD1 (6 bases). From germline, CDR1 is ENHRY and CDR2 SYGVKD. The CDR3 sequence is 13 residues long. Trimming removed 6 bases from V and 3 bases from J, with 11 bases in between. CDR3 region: CAIRGQEEETQYF. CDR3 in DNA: TGTGCCATCAGGGGACAAGAGGAAGAGACCCAGTACTTC.